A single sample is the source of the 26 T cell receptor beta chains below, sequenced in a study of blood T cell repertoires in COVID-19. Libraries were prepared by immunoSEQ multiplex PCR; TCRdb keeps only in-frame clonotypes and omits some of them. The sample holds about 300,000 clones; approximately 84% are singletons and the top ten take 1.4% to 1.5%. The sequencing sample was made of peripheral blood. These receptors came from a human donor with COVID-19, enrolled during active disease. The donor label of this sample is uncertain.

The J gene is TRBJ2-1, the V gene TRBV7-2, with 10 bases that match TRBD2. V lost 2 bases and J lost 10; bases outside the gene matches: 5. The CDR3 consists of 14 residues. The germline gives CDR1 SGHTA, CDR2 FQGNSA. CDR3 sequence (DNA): TGTGCCAGCAGCTTACAAAGCGGGAGGGACGAGCAGTTCTTC. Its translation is CASSLQSGRDEQFF.

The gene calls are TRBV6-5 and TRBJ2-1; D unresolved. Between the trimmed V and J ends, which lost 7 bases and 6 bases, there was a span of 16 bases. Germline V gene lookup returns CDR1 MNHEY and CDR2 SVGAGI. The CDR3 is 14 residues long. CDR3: CASTLSTDPNEQFF. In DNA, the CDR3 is TGTGCCAGCACCCTGAGTACAGACCCCAATGAGCAGTTCTTC.

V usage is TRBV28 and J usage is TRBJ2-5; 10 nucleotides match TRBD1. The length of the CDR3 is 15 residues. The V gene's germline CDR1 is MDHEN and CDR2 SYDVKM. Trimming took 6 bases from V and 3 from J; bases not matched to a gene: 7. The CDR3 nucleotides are TGTGCCAGCAGCGGGACAGGGGAGATGGAAGAGACCCAGTACTTC. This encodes CASSGTGEMEETQYF.

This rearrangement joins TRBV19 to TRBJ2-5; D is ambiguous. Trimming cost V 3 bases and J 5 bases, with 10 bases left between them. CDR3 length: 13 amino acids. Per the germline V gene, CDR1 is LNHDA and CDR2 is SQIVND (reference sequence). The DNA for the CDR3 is TGTGCCAGTAGTATTCGCCCCGAGGAGACCCAGTACTTC. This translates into CASSIRPEETQYF.

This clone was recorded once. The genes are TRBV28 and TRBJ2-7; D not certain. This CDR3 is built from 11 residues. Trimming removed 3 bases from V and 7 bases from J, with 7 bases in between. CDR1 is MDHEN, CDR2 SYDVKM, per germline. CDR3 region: CASSFRREQYF. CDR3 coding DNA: TGTGCCAGCAGTTTTAGGAGAGAGCAGTACTTC.

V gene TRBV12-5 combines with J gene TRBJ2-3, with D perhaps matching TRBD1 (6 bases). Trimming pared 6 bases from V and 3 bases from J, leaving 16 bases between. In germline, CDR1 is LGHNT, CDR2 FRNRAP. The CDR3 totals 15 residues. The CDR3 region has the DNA TGTGCTAGTGGCCTCTTACAGGGATATACAGATACGCAGTATTTT. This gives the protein CASGLLQGYTDTQYF.

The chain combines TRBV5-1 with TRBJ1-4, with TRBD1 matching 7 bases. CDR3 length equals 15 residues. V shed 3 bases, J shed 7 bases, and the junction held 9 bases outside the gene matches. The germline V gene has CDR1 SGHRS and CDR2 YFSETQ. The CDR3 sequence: CASSSTGTDGEKLFF. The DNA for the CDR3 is TGCGCCAGCAGCTCGACCGGGACAGATGGTGAAAAACTGTTTTTT.

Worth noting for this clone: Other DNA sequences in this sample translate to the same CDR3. The CDR3 loop reads CSAAEDYEQYF. CDR3 sequence (DNA): TGCAGTGCTGCGGAGGACTACGAGCAGTACTTC. The chain links TRBV20-1 to TRBJ2-7, with D possibly matching TRBD2 (5 bases). Trimming stripped 5 bases from V and 3 bases from J, with 8 bases between. From germline, CDR1 is DFQATT and CDR2 SNEGSKA (reference sequence). The CDR3 loop spans 11 amino acids.

CDR3 bases: TGTGCCAGCAGCTTAATGTCCGGGTCCGGGGAGCTGTTTTTT. The encoded protein is CASSLMSGSGELFF. The chain uses TRBV7-3 and TRBJ2-2; D unclear. Trimming pared 1 base from V and 6 bases from J, leaving 9 bases between. The CDR3 totals 14 residues. CDR1 is SGHTA and CDR2 is FQGTGA in the germline V gene.

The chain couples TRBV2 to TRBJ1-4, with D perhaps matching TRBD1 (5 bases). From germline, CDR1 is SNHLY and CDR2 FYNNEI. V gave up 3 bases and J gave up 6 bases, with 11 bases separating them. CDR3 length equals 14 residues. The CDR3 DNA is TGTGCCAGCAGTGATGAAGCAGGGTATGAAAAACTGTTTTTT. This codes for CASSDEAGYEKLFF.

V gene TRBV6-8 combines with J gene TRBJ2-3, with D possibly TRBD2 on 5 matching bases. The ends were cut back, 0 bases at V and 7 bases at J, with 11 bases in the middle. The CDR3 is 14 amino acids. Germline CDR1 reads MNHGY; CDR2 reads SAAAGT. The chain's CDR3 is CASSYSLRANTQYF. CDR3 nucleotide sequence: TGTGCCAGCAGTTACTCGCTGAGGGCAAATACGCAGTATTTT.

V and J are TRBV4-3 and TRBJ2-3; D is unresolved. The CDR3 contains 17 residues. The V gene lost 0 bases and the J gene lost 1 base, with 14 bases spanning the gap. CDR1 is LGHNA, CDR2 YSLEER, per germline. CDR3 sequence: CASSQDRIGSGTDTQYF. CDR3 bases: TGCGCCAGCAGCCAAGATCGAATCGGGTCAGGCACAGATACGCAGTATTTT.

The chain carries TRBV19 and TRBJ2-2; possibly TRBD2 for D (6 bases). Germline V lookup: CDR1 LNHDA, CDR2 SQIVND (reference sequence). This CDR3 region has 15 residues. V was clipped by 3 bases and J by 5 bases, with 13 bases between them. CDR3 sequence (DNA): TGTGCCAGTAGTATTAGCGGTGGGGGGACCGGGGAGCTGTTTTTT. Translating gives CASSISGGGTGELFF. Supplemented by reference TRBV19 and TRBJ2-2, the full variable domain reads DGGITQSPKYLFRKEGQNVTLSCEQNLNHDAMYWYRQDPGQGLRLIYYSQIVNDFQKGDIAEGYSVSREKKESFPLTVTSAQKNPTAFYLCASSISGGGTGELFFGEGSRLTVL.

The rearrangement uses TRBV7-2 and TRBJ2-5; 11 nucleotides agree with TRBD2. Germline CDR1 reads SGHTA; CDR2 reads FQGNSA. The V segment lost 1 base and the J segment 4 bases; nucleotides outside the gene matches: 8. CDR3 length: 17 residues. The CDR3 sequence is CASSLVRLAGGTETQYF. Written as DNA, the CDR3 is TGTGCCAGCAGCTTAGTACGCTTAGCGGGAGGGACAGAGACCCAGTACTTC.

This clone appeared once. As DNA, the CDR3 is TGTGCCAGCAGGCCGGGGACAGCGAACACTGAAGCTTTCTTT. It yields the protein CASRPGTANTEAFF. J is TRBJ1-1 and V is TRBV2, with 7 bases matching TRBD1. V shed 6 bases and J 1 base; nucleotides not matched to a gene: 5. The V gene's germline CDR1 is SNHLY and CDR2 FYNNEI. The CDR3 is 14 residues long.

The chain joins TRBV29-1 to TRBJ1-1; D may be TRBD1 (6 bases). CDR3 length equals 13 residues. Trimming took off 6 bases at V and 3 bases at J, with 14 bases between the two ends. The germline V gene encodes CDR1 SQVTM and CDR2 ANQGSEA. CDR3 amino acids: CSVRTAQDTEAFF. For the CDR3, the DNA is TGCAGCGTCAGGACAGCCCAGGACACTGAAGCTTTCTTT.

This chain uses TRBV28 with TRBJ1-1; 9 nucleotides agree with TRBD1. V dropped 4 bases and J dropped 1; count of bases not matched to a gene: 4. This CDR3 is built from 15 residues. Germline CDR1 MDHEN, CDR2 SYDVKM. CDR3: CASSSPGQGNTEAFF. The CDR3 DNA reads TGTGCCAGCAGTTCACCGGGACAGGGGAACACTGAAGCTTTCTTT.

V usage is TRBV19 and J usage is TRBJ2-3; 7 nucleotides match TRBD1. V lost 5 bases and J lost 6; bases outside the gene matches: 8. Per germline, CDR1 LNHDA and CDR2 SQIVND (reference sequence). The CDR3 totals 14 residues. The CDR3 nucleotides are TGTGCCAGTAGTGAGACAGGGAAATTTGATACGCAGTATTTT. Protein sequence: CASSETGKFDTQYF.

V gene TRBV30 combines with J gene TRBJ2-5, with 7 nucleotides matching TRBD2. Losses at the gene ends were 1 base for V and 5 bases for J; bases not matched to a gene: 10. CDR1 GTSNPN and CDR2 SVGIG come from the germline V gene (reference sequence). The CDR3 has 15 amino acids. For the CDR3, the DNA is TGTGCCTGGAGTGCAATTCAGACTAGCTGGGAGACCCAGTACTTC. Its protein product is CAWSAIQTSWETQYF.

In nucleotides, the CDR3 is TGTGCCAGCAGCTTGGAGCGGGAGCAGTACTTC. Amino acid sequence: CASSLEREQYF. J is TRBJ2-7 and V is TRBV5-5; tentatively, D is TRBD2 (5 bases). CDR1 SGHKS and CDR2 YYEKEE come from the germline V gene (reference sequence). The ends were cut back, 0 bases at V and 7 bases at J, with 5 bases in the middle. The CDR3 is 11 amino acids.

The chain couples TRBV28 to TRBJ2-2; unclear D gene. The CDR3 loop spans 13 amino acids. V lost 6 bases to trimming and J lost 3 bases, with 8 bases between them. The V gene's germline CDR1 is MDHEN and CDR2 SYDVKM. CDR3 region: CASRAPYTGELFF. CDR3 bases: TGTGCCAGCAGAGCTCCTTACACCGGGGAGCTGTTTTTT.

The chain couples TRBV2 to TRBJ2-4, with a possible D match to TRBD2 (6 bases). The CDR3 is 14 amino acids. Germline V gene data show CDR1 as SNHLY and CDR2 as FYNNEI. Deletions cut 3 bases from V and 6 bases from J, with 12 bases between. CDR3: CASSEEGVINIQYF. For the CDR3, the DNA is TGTGCCAGCAGTGAGGAGGGCGTTATAAACATTCAGTACTTC. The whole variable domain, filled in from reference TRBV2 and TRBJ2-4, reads EPEVTQTPSHQVTQMGQEVILRCVPISNHLYFYWYRQILGQKVEFLVSFYNNEISEKSEIFDDQFSVERPDGSNFTLKIRSTKLEDSAMYFCASSEEGVINIQYFGAGTRLSVL.

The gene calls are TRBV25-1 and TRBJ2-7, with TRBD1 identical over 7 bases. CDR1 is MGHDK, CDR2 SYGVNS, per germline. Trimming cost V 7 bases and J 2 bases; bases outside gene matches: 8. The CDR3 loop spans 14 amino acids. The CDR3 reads CASISGTVTYEQYF. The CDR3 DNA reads TGTGCCAGCATTTCCGGGACAGTCACCTACGAGCAGTACTTC.

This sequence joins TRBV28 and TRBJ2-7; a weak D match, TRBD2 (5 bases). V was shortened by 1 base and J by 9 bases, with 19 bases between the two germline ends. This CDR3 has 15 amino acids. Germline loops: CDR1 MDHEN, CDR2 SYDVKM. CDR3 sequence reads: CASSLYRGTTLGQYF. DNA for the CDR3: TGTGCCAGCAGTTTATATCGGGGTACTACGTTGGGGCAGTACTTC.

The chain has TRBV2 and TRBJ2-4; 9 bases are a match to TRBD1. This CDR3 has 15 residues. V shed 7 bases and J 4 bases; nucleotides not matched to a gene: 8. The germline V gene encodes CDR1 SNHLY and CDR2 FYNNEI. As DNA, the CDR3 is TGTGCCAGCACGAATCCGGGACAGGGAAAAAACATTCAGTACTTC. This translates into CASTNPGQGKNIQYF.

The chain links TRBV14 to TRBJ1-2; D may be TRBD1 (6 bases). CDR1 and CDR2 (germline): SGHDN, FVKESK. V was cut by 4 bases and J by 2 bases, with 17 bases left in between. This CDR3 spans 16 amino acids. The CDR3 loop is CASSPSLRTVNYGYTF. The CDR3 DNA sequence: TGTGCCAGCAGCCCTTCTCTGAGGACAGTAAACTATGGCTACACCTTC.